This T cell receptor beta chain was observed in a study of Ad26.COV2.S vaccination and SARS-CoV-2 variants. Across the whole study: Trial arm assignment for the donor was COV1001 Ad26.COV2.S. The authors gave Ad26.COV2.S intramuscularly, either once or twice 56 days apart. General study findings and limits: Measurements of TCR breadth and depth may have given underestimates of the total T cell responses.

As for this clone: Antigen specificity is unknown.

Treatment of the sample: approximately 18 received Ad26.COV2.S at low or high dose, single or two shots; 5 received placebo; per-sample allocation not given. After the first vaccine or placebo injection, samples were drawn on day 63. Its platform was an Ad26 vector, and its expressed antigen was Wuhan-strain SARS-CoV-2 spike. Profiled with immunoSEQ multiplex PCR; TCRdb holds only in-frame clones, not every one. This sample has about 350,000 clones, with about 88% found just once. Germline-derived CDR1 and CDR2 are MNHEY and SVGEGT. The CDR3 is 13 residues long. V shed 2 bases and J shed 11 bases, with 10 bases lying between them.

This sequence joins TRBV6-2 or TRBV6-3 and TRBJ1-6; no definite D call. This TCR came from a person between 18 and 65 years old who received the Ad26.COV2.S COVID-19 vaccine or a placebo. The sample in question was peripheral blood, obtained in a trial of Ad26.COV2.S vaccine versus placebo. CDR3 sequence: CASSYGPRAPLHF. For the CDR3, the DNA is TGTGCCAGCAGTTACGGTCCGAGGGCACCCCTCCACTTT.